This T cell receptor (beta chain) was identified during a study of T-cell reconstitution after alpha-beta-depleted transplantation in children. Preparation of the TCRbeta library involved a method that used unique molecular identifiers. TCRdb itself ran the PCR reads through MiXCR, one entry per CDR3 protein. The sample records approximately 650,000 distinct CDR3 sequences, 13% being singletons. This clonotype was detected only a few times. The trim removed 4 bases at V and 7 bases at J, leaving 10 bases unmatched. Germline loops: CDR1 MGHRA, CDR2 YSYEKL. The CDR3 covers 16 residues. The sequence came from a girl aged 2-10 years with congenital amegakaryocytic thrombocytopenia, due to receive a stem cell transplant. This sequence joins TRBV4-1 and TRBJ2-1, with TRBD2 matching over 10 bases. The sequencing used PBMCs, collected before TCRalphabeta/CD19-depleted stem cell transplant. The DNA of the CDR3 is TGCGCCAGCAGCCTCGCTCTAGCGGGAGTGGGAAATGAGCAGTTCTTC. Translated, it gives CASSLALAGVGNEQFF.